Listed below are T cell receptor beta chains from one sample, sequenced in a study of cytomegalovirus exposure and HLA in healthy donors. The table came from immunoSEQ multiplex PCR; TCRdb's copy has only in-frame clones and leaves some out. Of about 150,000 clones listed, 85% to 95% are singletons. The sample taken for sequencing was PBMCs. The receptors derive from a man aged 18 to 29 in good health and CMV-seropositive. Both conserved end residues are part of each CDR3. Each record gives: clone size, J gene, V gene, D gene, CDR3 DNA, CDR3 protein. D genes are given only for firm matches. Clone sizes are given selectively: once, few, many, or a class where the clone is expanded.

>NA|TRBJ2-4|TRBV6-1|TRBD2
TGTGCCAGCAGTCAAGTGACTAGCGGGAGGGGCCGGGGAAACATTCAGTACTTC
CASSQVTSGRGRGNIQYF
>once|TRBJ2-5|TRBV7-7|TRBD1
TGTGCCAGCAGCTTATCCGAGGGGGCAGAGACTTACTTC
CASSLSEGAETYF
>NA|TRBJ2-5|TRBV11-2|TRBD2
TGTGCCAGTACCGGTACACTAGCGTCGTACCAAGAGACCCAGTACTTC
CASTGTLASYQETQYF
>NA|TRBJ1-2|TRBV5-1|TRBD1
TGCGCCAGCAGCTTGGATACAGGGGGCGGCTACACCTTC
CASSLDTGGGYTF
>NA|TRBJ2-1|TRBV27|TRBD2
TGTGCCAGCACCACGGGACTAGGTAGCAATGAGCAGTTCTTC
CASTTGLGSNEQFF
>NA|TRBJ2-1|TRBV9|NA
TGTGCCAGCAGCCCCCGGGGGCTAGCGGTTACCTACAATGAGCAGTTCTTC
CASSPRGLAVTYNEQFF
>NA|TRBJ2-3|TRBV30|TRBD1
TGTGCCTGGAGTGTACAGAGGACAGGGGGCTTAGATACGCAGTATTTT
CAWSVQRTGGLDTQYF
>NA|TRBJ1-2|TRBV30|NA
TGTGCCTGGGACTTAATCGGTTCACCCTATGGCTACACCTTC
CAWDLIGSPYGYTF
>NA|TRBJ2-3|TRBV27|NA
TGTGCCAGCAGTGAACTAGATAGCACAGATACGCAGTATTTT
CASSELDSTDTQYF
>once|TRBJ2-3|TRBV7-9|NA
TGTGCCAGCAGCTTGGACTCTAGCACAGATACGCAGTATTTT
CASSLDSSTDTQYF
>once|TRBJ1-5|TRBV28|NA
TGTGCCAGCAGGAGCGCGGGGCGGAGCAATCAGCCCCAGCATTTT
CASRSAGRSNQPQHF
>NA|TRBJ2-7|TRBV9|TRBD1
TGTGCCAGCAGCGCAGGGACAGGGGTCTACGAGCAGTACTTC
CASSAGTGVYEQYF
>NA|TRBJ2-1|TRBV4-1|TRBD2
TGCGCCAGCAGCCGCAGCGGGAGTGGCTACAATGAGCAGTTCTTC
CASSRSGSGYNEQFF
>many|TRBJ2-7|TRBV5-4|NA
TGTGCCAGCAGCTTGGTCGGGTCCTCCTACGAGCAGTACTTC
CASSLVGSSYEQYF
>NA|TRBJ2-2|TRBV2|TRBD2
TGTGCCAGTGGACTAGCGGGAGCCGGGGAGCTGTTTTTT
CASGLAGAGELFF
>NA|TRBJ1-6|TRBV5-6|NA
TGTGCCAGCAGCGAAAGATTACAGGGACGGGGTTCACCCCTCCACTTT
CASSERLQGRGSPLHF
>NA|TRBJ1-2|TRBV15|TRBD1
TGTGCCACCAGCAGAACAGGGGTGGACTATGGCTACACCTTC
CATSRTGVDYGYTF
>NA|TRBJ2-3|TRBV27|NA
TGTGCCAGCAAAATCGGCAGGGGAACAGATACGCAGTATTTT
CASKIGRGTDTQYF
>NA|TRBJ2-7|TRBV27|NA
TGTGCCAGCAGTTTATTAGGGGAACAGGGTCCCTCCTACGAGCAGTACTTC
CASSLLGEQGPSYEQYF
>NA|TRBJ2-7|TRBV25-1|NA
TGTGCCAGCAGTGAATATTTCCAGGGGCTGGGGCAGTACTTC
CASSEYFQGLGQYF
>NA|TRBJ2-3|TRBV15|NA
TGTGCCACCAGCAGAGAGGAGTACGGCACAGATACGCAGTATTTT
CATSREEYGTDTQYF
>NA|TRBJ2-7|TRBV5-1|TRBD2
TGCGCCAGCAGCTTCACTAGCGGCTACGAGCAGTACTTC
CASSFTSGYEQYF
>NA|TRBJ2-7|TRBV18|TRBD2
TGTGCCAGCTCACCGGGACTAGTTGACGAGCAGTACTTC
CASSPGLVDEQYF
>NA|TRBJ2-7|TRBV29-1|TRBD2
TGCAGCGTTCTACTAGCGGGTTCCTACGAGCAGTACTTC
CSVLLAGSYEQYF
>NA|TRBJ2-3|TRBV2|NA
TGTGCCAGCAGTATCTCCAGAGATACGCAGTATTTT
CASSISRDTQYF
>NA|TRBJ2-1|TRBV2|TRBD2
TGTGCCAGCAGCGTCAGACTAGCGGGAGACAATGAGCAGTTCTTC
CASSVRLAGDNEQFF
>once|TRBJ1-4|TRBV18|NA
TGTGCCAGCTCACCACGTAAAGGGGCTAATGAAAAACTGTTTTTT
CASSPRKGANEKLFF
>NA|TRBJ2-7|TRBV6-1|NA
TGTGCCAGCAGAACAGCCGACTCCTACGAGCAGTACTTC
CASRTADSYEQYF
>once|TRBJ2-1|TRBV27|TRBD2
TGTGCCAGCAGCCGGGGACTAGCGCGTAACAATGAGCAGTTCTTC
CASSRGLARNNEQFF
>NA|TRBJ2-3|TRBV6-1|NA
TGTGCCAGCAGTGAAGTGGAAGAGGGACTCCTCACAGATACGCAGTATTTT
CASSEVEEGLLTDTQYF
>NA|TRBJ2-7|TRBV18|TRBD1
TGTGCCAGCTCACGCAAGGGGGCCGGGTCCTACGAGCAGTACTTC
CASSRKGAGSYEQYF
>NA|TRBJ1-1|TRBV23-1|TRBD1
TGCGCCAGCAGTCAGGTTGGGGACAGGGGGTTGAACACTGAAGCTTTCTTT
CASSQVGDRGLNTEAFF
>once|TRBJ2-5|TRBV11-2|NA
TGTGCCAGCAGCTTAGTCTCGTCGGAGACCCAGTACTTC
CASSLVSSETQYF
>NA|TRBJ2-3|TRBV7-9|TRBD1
TGTGCCAGCAGCAATCCGGGACAGGGCACAGATACGCAGTATTTT
CASSNPGQGTDTQYF
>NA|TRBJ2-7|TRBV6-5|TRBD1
TGTGCCAGCAGTCGACAGGGGTCGAGCTACGAGCAGTACTTC
CASSRQGSSYEQYF
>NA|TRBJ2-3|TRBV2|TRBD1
TGTGCCAGCTTGGGACAGGGAGAAGATACGCAGTATTTT
CASLGQGEDTQYF
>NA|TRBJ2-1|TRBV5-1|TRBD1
TGCGCCAGCACCGACAGGGTCCATGAGCAGTTCTTC
CASTDRVHEQFF
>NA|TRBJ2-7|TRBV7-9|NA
TGTGCCAGCAGCTTAGATCACAGGTTACCCAGCTCCTACGAGCAGTACTTC
CASSLDHRLPSSYEQYF
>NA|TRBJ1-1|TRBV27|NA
TGTGCCAGCAGTCTAACAGGGAATGAAGCTTTCTTT
CASSLTGNEAFF
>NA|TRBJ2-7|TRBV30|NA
TGTGCCTGGAGGATGTGGCAGACCTACGAGCAGTACTTC
CAWRMWQTYEQYF
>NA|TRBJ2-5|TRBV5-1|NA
TGCGCCAGCAGCCCTACGGAGTACCAAGAGACCCAGTACTTC
CASSPTEYQETQYF
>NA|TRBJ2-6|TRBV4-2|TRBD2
TGTGCCAGCACCCCGGGACTAGCGGGAGCCTCTGGGGCCAACGTCCTGACTTTC
CASTPGLAGASGANVLTF
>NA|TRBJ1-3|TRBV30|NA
TGTGCCTGGAGTCGGGGGGCTGGAAACACCATATATTTT
CAWSRGAGNTIYF
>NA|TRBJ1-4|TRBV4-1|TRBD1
TGCGCCAGCAGCCAAGTAGGGGGCCTCGAGGAAAAACTGTTTTTT
CASSQVGGLEEKLFF
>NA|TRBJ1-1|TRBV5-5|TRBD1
TGTGCCAGCAGCTCGATGACAGGGCGAAACACTGAAGCTTTCTTT
CASSSMTGRNTEAFF
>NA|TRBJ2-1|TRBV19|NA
TGTGCCAGCCAACCGGGACAGGGTTGGCGGGAGGGCCACCATGAGCAGTTCTTC
CASQPGQGWREGHHEQFF
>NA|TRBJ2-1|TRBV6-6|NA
TGTGCCAGCAGTTTTACAGCCTACAATGAGCAGTTCTTC
CASSFTAYNEQFF
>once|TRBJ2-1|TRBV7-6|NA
TGTGCCAGCAGACCGAGGGTTGAGTACAATGAGCAGTTCTTC
CASRPRVEYNEQFF
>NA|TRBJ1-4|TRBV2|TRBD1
TGTGCCAGCAAACGGGACAGGTCGACTGAAAAACTGTTTTTT
CASKRDRSTEKLFF
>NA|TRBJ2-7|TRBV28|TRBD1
TGTGCCAGCAGTCCGCTTCAGACAGGGAGTAGGGAGCAGTACTTC
CASSPLQTGSREQYF
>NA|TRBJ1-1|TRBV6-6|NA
TGTGCCAGCAGTATATACTGGAACACTGAAGCTTTCTTT
CASSIYWNTEAFF
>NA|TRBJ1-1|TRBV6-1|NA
TGTGCCAGCAGAAGGACAGATACAGCTTTCTTT
CASRRTDTAFF
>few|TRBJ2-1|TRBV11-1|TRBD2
TGTGCCAGCAGCGCCCGACTAGCGGGAGGGGTTTACAATGAGCAGTTCTTC
CASSARLAGGVYNEQFF
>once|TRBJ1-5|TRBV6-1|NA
TGTGCCAGCAGTGAAGGGCAGGGATATAGCAATCAGCCCCAGCATTTT
CASSEGQGYSNQPQHF
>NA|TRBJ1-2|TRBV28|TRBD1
TGTGCCAGCAGTTACTTACTGGACAGGGTGGGCTATGGCTACACCTTC
CASSYLLDRVGYGYTF